The T cell receptor (beta chain) described here comes from a study of blood T cell repertoires in COVID-19. Clones were read by immunoSEQ multiplex PCR, and TCRdb kept only the in-frame ones, dropping some. The table lists 210,000 or so clones, around four fifths of them singletons. The germline V and J ends were trimmed by 2 bases and 8 bases, with 10 bases remaining between them. The germline V gene encodes CDR1 SNHLY and CDR2 FYNNEI. The CDR3 totals 13 residues. The study drew participants aged about 18 to 89 years from approximately 23 US areas. Participants classified as exposed had met a COVID-19 case within 2 weeks before study entry.

This TCR derives from a woman aged 45-59 years who had been exposed to COVID-19. This chain joins TRBV2 and TRBJ1-3; a weak D match, TRBD1 (6 bases). Sequences were obtained from PBMCs or T cells enriched from blood (not recorded which). DNA of the CDR3: TGTGCCAGCAGTGAACAGGGGTGGGACACCATATATTTT. This sequence encodes CASSEQGWDTIYF.